This paragraph covers one T cell receptor beta chain sequence. Its antigen is unidentified. This CDR3 spans 17 amino acids. Germline V gives CDR1 SGHAT, CDR2 FQNNGV. The V end was cut by 4 bases, the J end by 0 bases, with 13 bases between. This sample was included in a study of T cell responses to AZD1222 COVID-19 vaccine. Study-wide results and limits: Most donors were white British, females outnumbered males, and clonal diversity was possibly underestimated.

The data were produced by immunoSEQ multiplex PCR, yet TCRdb's version contains in-frame clones alone and is incomplete. The table lists roughly 92,000 clones, 90% of them singletons. This receptor was identified in an adult in good health. The sample was peripheral blood, taken on day 0 of AZD1222 vaccination. This chain joins TRBV11-2 and TRBJ1-6; D is perhaps TRBD1 (6 bases). The chain's CDR3 is CASSSPKDSSYNSPLHF. The CDR3 nucleotides are TGTGCCAGCAGCTCCCCTAAGGACAGCTCCTATAATTCACCCCTCCACTTT.